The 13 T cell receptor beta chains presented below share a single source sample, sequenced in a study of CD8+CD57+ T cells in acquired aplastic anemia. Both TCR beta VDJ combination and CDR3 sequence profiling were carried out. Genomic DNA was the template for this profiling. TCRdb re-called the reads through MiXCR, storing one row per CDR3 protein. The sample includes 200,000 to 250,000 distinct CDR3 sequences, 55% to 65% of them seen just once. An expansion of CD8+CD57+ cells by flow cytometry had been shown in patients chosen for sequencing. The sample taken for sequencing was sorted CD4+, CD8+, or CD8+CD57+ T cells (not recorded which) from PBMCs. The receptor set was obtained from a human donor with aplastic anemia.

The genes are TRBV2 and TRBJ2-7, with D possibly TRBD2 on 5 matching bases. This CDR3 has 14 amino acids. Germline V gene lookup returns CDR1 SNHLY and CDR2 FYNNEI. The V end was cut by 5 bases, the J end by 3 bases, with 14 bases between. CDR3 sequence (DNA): TGTGCCAGCAGTTTGTGGTGGGAGCGCTACGAGCAGTACTTC. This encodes CASSLWWERYEQYF.

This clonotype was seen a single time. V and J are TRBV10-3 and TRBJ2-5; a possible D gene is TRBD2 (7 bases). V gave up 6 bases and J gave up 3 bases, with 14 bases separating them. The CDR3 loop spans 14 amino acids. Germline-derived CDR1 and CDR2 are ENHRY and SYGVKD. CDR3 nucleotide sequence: TGTGCCATCAGGGGCCCGGGGGGCGAAGAGACCCAGTACTTC. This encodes CAIRGPGGEETQYF.

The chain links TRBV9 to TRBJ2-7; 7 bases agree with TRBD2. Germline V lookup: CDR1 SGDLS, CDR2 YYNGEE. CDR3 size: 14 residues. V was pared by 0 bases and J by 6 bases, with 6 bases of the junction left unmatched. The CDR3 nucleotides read TGTGCCAGCAGCGTAGTAGGGGAGGGAGGCGAGCAGTACTTC. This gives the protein CASSVVGEGGEQYF.

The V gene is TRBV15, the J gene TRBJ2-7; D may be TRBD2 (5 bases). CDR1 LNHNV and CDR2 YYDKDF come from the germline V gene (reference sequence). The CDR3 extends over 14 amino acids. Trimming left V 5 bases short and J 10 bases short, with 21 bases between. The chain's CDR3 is CATSLEGGKLAQYF. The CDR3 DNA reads TGTGCCACCAGCTTAGAGGGTGGGAAATTGGCCCAGTACTTC. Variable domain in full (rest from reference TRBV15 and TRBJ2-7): DAMVIQNPRYQVTQFGKPVTLSCSQTLNHNVMYWYQQKSSQAPKLLFHYYDKDFNNEADTPDNFQSRRPNTSFCFLDIRSPGLGDTAMYLCATSLEGGKLAQYFGPGTRLTVT.

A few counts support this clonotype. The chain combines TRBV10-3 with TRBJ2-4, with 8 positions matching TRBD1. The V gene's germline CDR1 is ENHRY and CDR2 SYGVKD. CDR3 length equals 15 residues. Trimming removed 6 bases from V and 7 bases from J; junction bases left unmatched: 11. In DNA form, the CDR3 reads TGTGCCATCAGCAGTGGCAGGGGGCGATTGAACATTCAGTACTTC. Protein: CAISSGRGRLNIQYF.

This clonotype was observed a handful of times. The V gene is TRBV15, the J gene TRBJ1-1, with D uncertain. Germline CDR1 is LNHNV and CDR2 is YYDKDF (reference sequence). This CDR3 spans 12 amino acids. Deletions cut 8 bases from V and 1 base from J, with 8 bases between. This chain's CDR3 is CATSRWNTEAFF. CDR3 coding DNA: TGTGCCACCTCTAGATGGAACACTGAAGCTTTCTTT.

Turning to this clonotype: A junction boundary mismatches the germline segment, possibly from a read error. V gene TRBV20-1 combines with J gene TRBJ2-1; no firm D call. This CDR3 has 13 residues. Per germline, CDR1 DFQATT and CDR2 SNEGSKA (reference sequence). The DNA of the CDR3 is TGCAGTGCTAGGATCGACACGTACAATGAGCAGTTCTTT. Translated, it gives CSARIDTYNEQFF.

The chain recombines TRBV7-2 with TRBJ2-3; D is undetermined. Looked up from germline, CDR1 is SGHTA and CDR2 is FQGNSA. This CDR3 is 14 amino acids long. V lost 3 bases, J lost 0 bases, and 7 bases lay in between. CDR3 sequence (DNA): TGTGCCAGCAGCTTTTTTGGGAGCACAGATACGCAGTATTTT. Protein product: CASSFFGSTDTQYF.

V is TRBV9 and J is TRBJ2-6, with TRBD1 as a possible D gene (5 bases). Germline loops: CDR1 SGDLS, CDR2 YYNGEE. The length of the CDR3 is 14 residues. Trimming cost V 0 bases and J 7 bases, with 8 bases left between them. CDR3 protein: CASSVGRVANVLTF. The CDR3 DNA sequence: TGTGCCAGCAGCGTAGGCAGGGTAGCCAACGTCCTGACTTTC.

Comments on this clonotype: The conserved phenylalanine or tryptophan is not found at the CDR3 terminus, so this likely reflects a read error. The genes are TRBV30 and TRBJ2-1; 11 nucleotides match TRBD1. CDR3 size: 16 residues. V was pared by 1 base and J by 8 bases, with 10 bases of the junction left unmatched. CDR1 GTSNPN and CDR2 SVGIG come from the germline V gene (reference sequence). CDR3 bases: TGTGCCTGGAGTGCAACCCCGGGACAGGGGGGTGATGAGCAGTTCGTC. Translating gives CAWSATPGQGGDEQFV.

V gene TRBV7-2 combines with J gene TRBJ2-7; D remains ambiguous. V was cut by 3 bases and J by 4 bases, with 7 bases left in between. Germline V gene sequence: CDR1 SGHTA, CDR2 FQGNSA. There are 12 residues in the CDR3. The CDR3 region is CASSFDPYEQYF. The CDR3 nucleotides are TGTGCCAGCAGCTTCGACCCATACGAGCAGTACTTC.

For the CDR3, the DNA is TGTGCCAGCCATTTAGCGCTAACCTACGAGCAGTACTTC. Translated: CASHLALTYEQYF. V is TRBV2 and J is TRBJ2-7; D might be TRBD2 (5 bases). The CDR3 length is 13 residues. Germline CDR1 is SNHLY and CDR2 is FYNNEI. The V end was cut by 8 bases, the J end by 2 bases, with 13 bases between.

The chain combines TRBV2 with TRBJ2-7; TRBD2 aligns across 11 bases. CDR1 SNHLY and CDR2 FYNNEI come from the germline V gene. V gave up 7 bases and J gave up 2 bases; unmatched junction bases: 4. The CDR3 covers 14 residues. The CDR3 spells CASNRLAGTYEQYF. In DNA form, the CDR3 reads TGTGCCAGCAACCGACTAGCGGGGACCTACGAGCAGTACTTC.